This entry describes one T cell receptor (beta chain). Libraries were prepared by immunoSEQ multiplex PCR; TCRdb keeps only in-frame clonotypes and omits some of them. The sample lists around 90,000 clones, more than 80% occurring once. The entry originates in a study of OX40 agonist ivuxolimab in advanced cancers. In the study overall: Cancers in dose escalation were hepatocellular, melanoma, renal cell and head and neck.

Trimming shortened V by 2 bases and J by 0 bases, and 14 bases separated the two germline ends. CDR1 GTSNPN and CDR2 SVGIG come from the germline V gene (reference sequence). This CDR3 has 15 residues. The V call is TRBV30, the J call TRBJ2-7, with D possibly being TRBD1 (5 bases). Source: CD4+ or CD8+ T cells sorted from blood, taken in a trial of the OX40 agonist ivuxolimab. This receptor was identified in an adult with an advanced solid tumor such as melanoma, head and neck, liver or kidney cancer. The CDR3 spells CAWSSPSGYSYEQYF. The CDR3 DNA follows: TGTGCCTGGAGTTCGCCCTCAGGGTACTCCTACGAGCAGTACTTC.